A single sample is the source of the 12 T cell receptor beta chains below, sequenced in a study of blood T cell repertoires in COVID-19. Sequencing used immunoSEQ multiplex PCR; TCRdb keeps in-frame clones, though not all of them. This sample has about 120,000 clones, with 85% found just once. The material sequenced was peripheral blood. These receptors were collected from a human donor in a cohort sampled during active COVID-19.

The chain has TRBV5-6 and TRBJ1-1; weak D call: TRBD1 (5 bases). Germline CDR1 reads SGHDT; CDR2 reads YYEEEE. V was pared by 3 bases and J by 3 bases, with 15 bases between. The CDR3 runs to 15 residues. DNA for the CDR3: TGTGCCAGCAGCTCCGGGACTGGGGCGCACACTGAAGCTTTCTTT. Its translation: CASSSGTGAHTEAFF.

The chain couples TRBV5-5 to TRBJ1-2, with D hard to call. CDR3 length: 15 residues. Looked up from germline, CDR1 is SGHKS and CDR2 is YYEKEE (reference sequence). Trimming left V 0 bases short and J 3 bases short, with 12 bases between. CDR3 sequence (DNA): TGTGCCAGCAGCTTGGGCCCGACAAGAGACTATGGCTACACCTTC. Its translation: CASSLGPTRDYGYTF.

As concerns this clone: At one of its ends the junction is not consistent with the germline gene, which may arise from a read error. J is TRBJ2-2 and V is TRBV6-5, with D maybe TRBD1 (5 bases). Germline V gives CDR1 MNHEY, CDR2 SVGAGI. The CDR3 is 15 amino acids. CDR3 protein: CASTLGAGNAGELFF. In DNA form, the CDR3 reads TGTGCCAGCACCCTAGGGGCAGGGAACGCCGGGGAGCTGTTTTTT.

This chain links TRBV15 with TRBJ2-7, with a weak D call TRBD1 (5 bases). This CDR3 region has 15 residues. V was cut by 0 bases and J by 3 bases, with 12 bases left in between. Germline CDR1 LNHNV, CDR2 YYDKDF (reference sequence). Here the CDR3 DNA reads TGTGCCACCAGCAGAGATTTGACAGATAGCTACGAGCAGTACTTC. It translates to CATSRDLTDSYEQYF.

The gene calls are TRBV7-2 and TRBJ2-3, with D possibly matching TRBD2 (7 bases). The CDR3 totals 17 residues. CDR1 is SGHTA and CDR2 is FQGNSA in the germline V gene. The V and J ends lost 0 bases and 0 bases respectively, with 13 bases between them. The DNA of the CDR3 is TGTGCCAGCAGCTTAGCGGGGGGGCCCGGGAGCACAGATACGCAGTATTTT. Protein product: CASSLAGGPGSTDTQYF. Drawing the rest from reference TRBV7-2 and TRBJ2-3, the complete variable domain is GAGVSQSPSNKVTEKGKDVELRCDPISGHTALYWYRQSLGQGLEFLIYFQGNSAPDKSGLPSDRFSAERTGGSVSTLTIQRTQQEDSAVYLCASSLAGGPGSTDTQYFGPGTRLTVL.

Written as DNA, the CDR3 is TGTGCCAGCAGCCAAGGGACTAGCGGGGGACTACTAGGCGAGCAGTACTTC. Translated: CASSQGTSGGLLGEQYF. The chain joins TRBV4-2 to TRBJ2-7; 13 nucleotides match TRBD2. Germline assignment: CDR1 LGHNA and CDR2 YNFKEQ. The CDR3 totals 17 residues. With 1 base clipped from V and 6 bases from J, the junction kept 9 bases outside the gene matches.

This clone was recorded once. CDR3 region: CASSTGLAASTDTQYF. The DNA for the CDR3 is TGTGCCAGCAGTACTGGACTAGCGGCTAGCACAGATACGCAGTATTTT. The rearrangement uses TRBV6-2 or TRBV6-3 and TRBJ2-3, with TRBD2 matching over 10 bases. The V and J ends lost 5 bases and 0 bases, in that order; junction bases with no gene match: 5. The CDR3 loop spans 16 amino acids. Germline V gene lookup returns CDR1 MNHEY and CDR2 SVGEGT.

This chain's CDR3 is CASTTESTSGYNEQFF. CDR3 coding DNA: TGTGCCAGCACCACCGAATCGACTAGCGGATACAATGAGCAGTTCTTC. The gene calls are TRBV5-5 and TRBJ2-1; 9 bases fit TRBD2. With 6 bases clipped from V and 4 bases from J, the junction kept 11 bases outside the gene matches. The CDR3 is made up of 16 amino acids. Germline V gene lookup returns CDR1 SGHKS and CDR2 YYEKEE (reference sequence).

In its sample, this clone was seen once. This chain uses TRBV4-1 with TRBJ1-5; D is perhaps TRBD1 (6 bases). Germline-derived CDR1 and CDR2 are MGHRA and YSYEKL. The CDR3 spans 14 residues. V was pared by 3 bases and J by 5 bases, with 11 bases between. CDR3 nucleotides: TGCGCCAGCAGCCAGAACAGGGAATATCAGCCCCAGCATTTT. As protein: CASSQNREYQPQHF.

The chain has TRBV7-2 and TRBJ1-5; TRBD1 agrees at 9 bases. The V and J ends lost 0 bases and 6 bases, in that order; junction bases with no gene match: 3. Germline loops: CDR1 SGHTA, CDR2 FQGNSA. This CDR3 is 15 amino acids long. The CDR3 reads CASSLAPGQGQPQHF. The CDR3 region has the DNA TGTGCCAGCAGCTTAGCCCCGGGACAGGGTCAGCCCCAGCATTTT.

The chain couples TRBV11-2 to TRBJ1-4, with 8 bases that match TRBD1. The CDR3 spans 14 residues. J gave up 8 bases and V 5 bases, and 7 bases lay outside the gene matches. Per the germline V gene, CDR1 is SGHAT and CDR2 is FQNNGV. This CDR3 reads CASSPGGRQEKLFF. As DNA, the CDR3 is TGTGCCAGCAGCCCAGGGGGCCGGCAGGAAAAACTGTTTTTT.

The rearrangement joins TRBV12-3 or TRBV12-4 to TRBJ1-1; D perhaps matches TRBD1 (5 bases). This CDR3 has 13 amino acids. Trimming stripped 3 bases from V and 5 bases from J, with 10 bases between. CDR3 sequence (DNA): TGTGCCAGCAGTTTTCGGGGGGGGACTGAAGCTTTCTTT. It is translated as CASSFRGGTEAFF.